This T cell receptor beta chain originates from a study of blood T cell repertoires in COVID-19. Study summary: The samples span acute and convalescent COVID-19 from the United States, Italy and Spain. PBMCs, B-cell-depleted T cells, or T cells provided the cDNA or gDNA that made up the material.

Per the original data handling: Amplification with reference gene primers provided the estimates of nucleated cell counts. TCRdb keeps only in-frame clones here, not all; method: immunoSEQ multiplex PCR. V and J calls and clone size are those listed in that table; D and trimming were worked out from the DNA. This table has approximately 110,000 clones, roughly nine tenths appearing once. Sequenced input: peripheral blood. This sequence was found in a woman at least 80 years old with acute or convalescent COVID-19.

The CDR3 nucleotides are TGTGCCAGCAGGCGGGCGTACGGGGAGCTGTTTTTT. Translating it yields CASRRAYGELFF. This chain joins TRBV7-3 and TRBJ2-2, with TRBD2 as a possible D gene (5 bases). V dropped 6 bases and J dropped 7 bases, with 9 bases sitting between them. The V gene's germline CDR1 is SGHTA and CDR2 FQGTGA. This CDR3 region has 12 residues. Combining the CDR3 with reference TRBV7-3 and TRBJ2-2 gives the whole variable domain GAGVSQTPSNKVTEKGKYVELRCDPISGHTALYWYRQSLGQGPEFLIYFQGTGAADDSGLPNDRFFAVRPEGSVSTLKIQRTERGDSAVYLCASRRAYGELFFGEGSRLTVL.